This passage covers 10 T cell receptor beta chains from one sample sequenced in a study of T cell responses to AZD1222 COVID-19 vaccine. The protocol was immunoSEQ multiplex PCR, while the TCRdb copy is restricted to in-frame clones and leaves out a portion. The repertoire includes 130,000 or so clones, approximately 91% of them detected once, and approximately 1.1% sits in the top ten. The sequencing here drew on peripheral blood, taken 28 days after the second AZD1222 dose. Receptors were obtained from an adult who received the AZD1222 COVID-19 vaccine.

The chain uses TRBV24-1 and TRBJ2-6, with 12 bases that match TRBD2. The CDR3 sequence is 19 residues long. Germline CDR1 and CDR2: KGHDR and SFDVKD. Trimming removed 3 bases from V and 0 bases from J; junction bases left unmatched: 5. The CDR3 region has the DNA TGTGCCACCAGTGATCCCCTACTAGCGGGAGGCTCTGGGGCCAACGTCCTGACTTTC. Protein sequence: CATSDPLLAGGSGANVLTF.

The chain has TRBV7-9 and TRBJ1-2; 11 bases match TRBD1. CDR1 is SEHNR and CDR2 is FQNEAQ in the germline V gene (reference sequence). The CDR3 has 17 amino acids. V was pared by 4 bases and J by 3 bases, with 10 bases of the junction left unmatched. In DNA form, the CDR3 reads TGTGCCAGCAGCTACTGGACAGGGGGCCGTATCGACTATGGCTACACCTTC. Translating it yields CASSYWTGGRIDYGYTF.

This chain uses TRBV19 with TRBJ2-5; 11 positions match TRBD1. Unmatched junction bases numbered 5, after V lost 4 bases and J lost 4 bases. Germline CDR1 LNHDA, CDR2 SQIVND (reference sequence). The CDR3 extends over 15 amino acids. The CDR3 nucleotides read TGTGCCAGTAGTACACCCGGGACAGGGGGAGAGACCCAGTACTTC. It yields the protein CASSTPGTGGETQYF.

The V call is TRBV19, the J call TRBJ1-4, with D possibly being TRBD1 (6 bases). V was shortened by 0 bases and J by 3 bases, with 8 bases between the two germline ends. The CDR3 has 15 residues. The V gene's germline CDR1 is LNHDA and CDR2 SQIVND (reference sequence). The CDR3 sequence: CASSIEGAPNEKLFF. DNA of the CDR3: TGTGCCAGTAGTATAGAGGGGGCACCTAATGAAAAACTGTTTTTT.

The V gene is TRBV19, the J gene TRBJ1-5; D call uncertain. V gave up 2 bases and J gave up 4 bases, with 12 bases separating them. This CDR3 is 15 amino acids long. CDR1 and CDR2 (germline): LNHDA, SQIVND (reference sequence). This CDR3 is CASSILAALNQPQHF. The CDR3 nucleotides read TGTGCCAGTAGTATACTAGCGGCTTTGAATCAGCCCCAGCATTTT.

This chain links TRBV21-1 with TRBJ2-3; TRBD2, the table's D call, was not compared with the DNA. TRBV21-1 is marked as a pseudogene. This CDR3 is built from 10 residues. The CDR3 spells CASWRDTQYF. The DNA of the CDR3 is TGTGCCAGCTGGAGGGATACGCAGTATTTT.

V is TRBV6-6 and J is TRBJ2-7; no definite D call. This CDR3 is 14 amino acids long. Germline loops: CDR1 MNHNY, CDR2 SVGAGI (reference sequence). The germline V and J ends were trimmed by 8 bases and 3 bases, with 17 bases remaining between them. This CDR3 is CASAAAETFYEQYF. The CDR3, as DNA: TGTGCCAGCGCTGCGGCAGAGACTTTCTACGAGCAGTACTTC.

The chain is built from TRBV14 and TRBJ1-1; D is unresolved. CDR1 SGHDN and CDR2 FVKESK come from the germline V gene. The ends were cut back, 1 base at V and 9 bases at J, with 9 bases in the middle. The CDR3 is 12 residues long. CDR3 sequence reads: CASSQGVLKAFF. The CDR3 nucleotides are TGTGCCAGCAGCCAAGGCGTCCTCAAAGCTTTCTTT. Combining the CDR3 with reference TRBV14 and TRBJ1-1 gives the whole variable domain EAGVTQFPSHSVIEKGQTVTLRCDPISGHDNLYWYRRVMGKEIKFLLHFVKESKQDESGMPNNRFLAERTGGTYSTLKVQPAELEDSGVYFCASSQGVLKAFFGQGTRLTVV.

V usage is TRBV18 and J usage is TRBJ1-2, with TRBD1 as a possible D gene (5 bases). V lost 0 bases to trimming and J lost 0 bases, with 8 bases between them. The CDR3 consists of 15 residues. Germline V gene data show CDR1 as KGHSH and CDR2 as LQKENI. The CDR3 protein is CASSPPSGANYGYTF. The CDR3 region has the DNA TGTGCCAGCTCACCACCCTCGGGGGCTAACTATGGCTACACCTTC.

The V and J genes are TRBV3-1 (or the pseudogene TRBV3-2) and TRBJ1-1; D gene unclear. V was cut by 4 bases and J by 0 bases, with 3 bases left in between. CDR1 and CDR2 from the germline V gene are LGHDT and YNNKEL (reference sequence). The CDR3 has 12 amino acids. Here the CDR3 DNA reads TGTGCCAGCAGCCCTCTGAACACTGAAGCTTTCTTT. This sequence encodes CASSPLNTEAFF.